The source of this TCR beta chain is a study of identical twins. Overall study results and limits: The more abundant beta clonotypes in cord blood had fewer insertions, and memory repertoires did not show this. Monozygotic twins shared more out-of-frame TCR alpha than recombination models predicted. Some out-of-frame alpha sequences were shared by twins, and these showed excess low generation probability.

A universal primer site came from template switching; cDNA carried unique molecular identifiers. Each CDR3 protein is one row after TCRdb ran MiXCR on the 5' RACE reads. This table holds 200,000 to 300,000 distinct CDR3 sequences, under 12% found once. A word on this clonotype: Its antigen is as yet unknown.

Trimming cost V 9 bases and J 6 bases; bases outside gene matches: 17. This CDR3 has 18 residues. The germline CDR1 and CDR2 sequences are KGHDR and SFDVKD. The sequenced sample consisted of memory T cells sorted from blood. This TCR was sampled from a man aged 50 to 60 in good health. The chain carries TRBV24-1 and TRBJ2-2; TRBD1 aligns across 11 bases. The CDR3 sequence is CATSPFGQGASDPGELFF. DNA of the CDR3: TGTGCCACCTCCCCTTTCGGACAGGGGGCATCGGATCCCGGGGAGCTGTTTTTT.